Below are 28 T cell receptor beta chains sequenced from a single sample in a study of blood T cell repertoires in COVID-19. The assay was immunoSEQ multiplex PCR, and TCRdb's table has in-frame clones only and misses some. The profile shows some 240,000 clones, around four fifths of them singletons. The sample taken for sequencing was PBMCs or T cells enriched from blood (not recorded which). The receptors come from a man aged 25 to 45 with acute COVID-19.

V usage is TRBV19 and J usage is TRBJ1-5; 9 bases fit TRBD1. The V segment lost 4 bases and the J segment 6 bases; nucleotides outside the gene matches: 7. Germline assignment: CDR1 LNHDA and CDR2 SQIVND (reference sequence). The length of the CDR3 is 15 residues. CDR3 protein: CASSTVGTGIQPQHF. The CDR3 nucleotides are TGTGCCAGTAGTACCGTCGGGACAGGGATTCAGCCCCAGCATTTT.

This clone was found once. The V gene is TRBV7-9, the J gene TRBJ1-5, with 8 bases lining up with TRBD1. The germline V gene encodes CDR1 SEHNR and CDR2 FQNEAQ (reference sequence). This CDR3 is 14 amino acids long. Trimming took 1 base from V and 7 from J; bases not matched to a gene: 3. The CDR3 sequence is CASSLGQGKQPQHF. The CDR3 nucleotides read TGTGCCAGCAGCTTAGGACAGGGGAAGCAGCCCCAGCATTTT.

The V gene is TRBV4-1, the J gene TRBJ2-7; D unclear. V shed 6 bases and J shed 0 bases, with 15 bases lying between them. Germline V CDR1 and CDR2: MGHRA, YSYEKL. The CDR3 length is 15 residues. Written as DNA, the CDR3 is TGCGCCAGCAGTCAGAGCGTAAGCAGCTCCTACGAGCAGTACGTC. It is translated as CASSQSVSSSYEQYV.

Points on this clone: As the CDR3 is not closed by the conserved phenylalanine or tryptophan, this likely results from a read error. Because the CDR3's place on the DNA is in doubt, the DNA is left out and the CDR3 is given as listed by TCRdb. The chain recombines TRBV2 with TRBJ2-3; the table's D call TRBD1 went unverified against the DNA. In germline, CDR1 is SNHLY, CDR2 FYNNEI. The CDR3 region is 11 residues in length, termini included. CDR3 residues: CASRIRDREGN.

The genes are TRBV6-5 and TRBJ1-4, with a weak D call TRBD1 (5 bases). The germline V gene encodes CDR1 MNHEY and CDR2 SVGAGI. This CDR3 region has 15 residues. The ends were cut back, 6 bases at V and 5 bases at J, with 16 bases in the middle. CDR3 in amino acids: CASSDPSGGNEKLFF. DNA for the CDR3: TGTGCCAGCAGCGATCCAAGTGGGGGGAATGAAAAACTGTTTTTT.

V usage is TRBV5-1 and J usage is TRBJ1-6; no definite D call. Looked up from germline, CDR1 is SGHRS and CDR2 is YFSETQ. Between the trimmed V and J ends, which lost 0 bases and 0 bases, there was a span of 13 bases. This CDR3 region has 18 residues. In DNA form, the CDR3 reads TGCGCCAGCAGCTTGGTAGATCCGAAGAGCTCCTATAATTCACCCCTCCACTTT. Its protein is CASSLVDPKSSYNSPLHF.

The genes are TRBV6-4 and TRBJ2-3; a weak D match, TRBD1 (6 bases). V lost 0 bases and J 6 bases, leaving 10 bases between the germline ends. This CDR3 region has 14 residues. Looked up from germline, CDR1 is MRHNA and CDR2 is SNTAGT. DNA for the CDR3: TGTGCCAGCAGTGACTCGAGGGGGTCGGATACGCAGTATTTT. It encodes CASSDSRGSDTQYF.

The chain has TRBV18 and TRBJ2-7, with 8 bases identical to TRBD2. Germline lookup yields CDR1 KGHSH and CDR2 LQKENI. The junction had 6 bases not matched to a gene; V was cut back by 3 bases and J by 2 bases. The CDR3 contains 15 residues. The CDR3 is CASSPSGGPTYEQYV. The CDR3 nucleotides are TGTGCCAGCTCACCGAGCGGGGGCCCTACCTACGAGCAGTACGTC.

About this clone: The germline gene is not matched at one end of the junction; a read error may be the cause. The chain joins TRBV5-1 to TRBJ1-5; D is unresolved. CDR1 is SGHRS, CDR2 YFSETQ, per germline. There are 13 residues in the CDR3. CDR3 amino acids: CASSLEPGQPQHF. CDR3 bases: TGTGCCAGCAGCTTGGAACCGGGTCAGCCCCAGCATTTT.

This chain connects TRBV7-2 to TRBJ1-5; D call uncertain. This CDR3 comprises 14 residues. Trimming stripped 5 bases from V and 2 bases from J, with 10 bases between. Germline V gene sequence: CDR1 SGHTA, CDR2 FQGNSA. CDR3 sequence reads: CASSTRRGNQPQHF. The CDR3 DNA sequence: TGTGCCAGCAGCACCCGGAGGGGCAATCAGCCCCAGCATTTT.

In regard to this clone: The same CDR3 can be traced to other DNA sequences in this sample. The chain recombines TRBV20-1 with TRBJ2-2; TRBD2 agrees at 9 bases. J was trimmed by 6 bases and V by 3 bases; bases with no gene match: 17. Germline CDR1 reads DFQATT; CDR2 reads SNEGSKA (reference sequence). The CDR3 is made up of 18 amino acids. The CDR3 DNA reads TGCAGTGCTAGTTCTCAAGGATTAGCGGGAGTTAGGTCCGGGGAGCTGTTTTTT. Protein product: CSASSQGLAGVRSGELFF.

This clone occurred many times. The chain joins TRBV7-9 to TRBJ2-3; 10 positions agree with TRBD2. The CDR3 sequence is 17 residues long. The germline V gene encodes CDR1 SEHNR and CDR2 FQNEAQ (reference sequence). Trimming removed 1 base from V and 2 bases from J; junction bases left unmatched: 6. The CDR3 nucleotides read TGTGCCAGCAGCTTAGGAGGACTAGCGGCCTACACAGATACGCAGTATTTT. It encodes CASSLGGLAAYTDTQYF.

The chain combines TRBV15 with TRBJ2-5, with 8 bases lining up with TRBD2. This CDR3 has 15 residues. V trimming: 0 bases; J trimming: 2 bases; junction bases outside the gene matches: 2. Germline CDR1 reads LNHNV; CDR2 reads YYDKDF (reference sequence). CDR3 region: CATSREASGQETQYF. In DNA, the CDR3 is TGTGCCACCAGCAGAGAAGCTAGCGGGCAAGAGACCCAGTACTTC. Together with reference TRBV15 and TRBJ2-5, the CDR3 gives the full variable domain: DAMVIQNPRYQVTQFGKPVTLSCSQTLNHNVMYWYQQKSSQAPKLLFHYYDKDFNNEADTPDNFQSRRPNTSFCFLDIRSPGLGDTAMYLCATSREASGQETQYFGPGTRLLVL.

The CDR3 bases are TGTGCCAGCAGTCAGCACAGACAGGGGTCTCTCTATGGCTACACCTTC. As protein: CASSQHRQGSLYGYTF. The genes are TRBV27 and TRBJ1-2; 8 positions agree with TRBD1. J lost 4 bases, V lost 5 bases, and 12 bases had no gene match. The CDR3 extends over 16 amino acids. Germline lookup yields CDR1 MNHEY and CDR2 SMNVEV (reference sequence).

The chain employs TRBV7-8 and TRBJ1-5; D possibly corresponds to TRBD1 (6 bases). The germline V gene encodes CDR1 SGHVS and CDR2 FQNEAQ. The CDR3 sequence is 15 residues long. The V end was cut by 1 base, the J end by 7 bases, with 14 bases between. The CDR3 DNA is TGTGCCAGCAGCTTAGGGGGGCCAGGGCCCCAGCCCCAGCATTTT. Its translation is CASSLGGPGPQPQHF. The variable domain in full, completed from reference TRBV7-8 and TRBJ1-5, reads GAGVSQSPRYKVAKRGQDVALRCDPISGHVSLFWYQQALGQGPEFLTYFQNEAQLDKSGLPSDRFFAERPEGSVSTLKIQRTQQEDSAVYLCASSLGGPGPQPQHFGDGTRLSIL.

V gene TRBV5-1 combines with J gene TRBJ1-4, with D perhaps matching TRBD1 (5 bases). V lost 0 bases and J lost 0, with 9 bases in between. The V gene's germline CDR1 is SGHRS and CDR2 YFSETQ. The CDR3 has 16 residues. CDR3 region: CASSLALGATNEKLFF. The CDR3, as DNA: TGCGCCAGCAGCTTGGCCTTAGGGGCAACTAATGAAAAACTGTTTTTT.

The chain combines TRBV9 with TRBJ1-2, with TRBD1 matching 7 bases. In germline, CDR1 is SGDLS, CDR2 YYNGEE. This CDR3 has 15 amino acids. Germline trimming cut 2 bases from V and 2 bases from J; bases unmatched to any gene: 6. The CDR3 reads CASSVGDRLNYGYTF. The CDR3 DNA follows: TGTGCCAGCAGCGTCGGGGACAGATTGAACTATGGCTACACCTTC.

The chain is built from TRBV9 and TRBJ1-4; D gene uncertain. Germline CDR1 and CDR2: SGDLS and YYNGEE. The CDR3 is made up of 13 amino acids. V lost 5 bases, J lost 8 bases, and 13 bases lay in between. Here the CDR3 reads CASSRGSTEKLFF. CDR3 coding DNA: TGTGCCAGCAGTCGCGGGTCAACGGAAAAACTGTTTTTT.

The chain employs TRBV7-9 and TRBJ2-2; D is unclear. V was trimmed by 2 bases and J by 5 bases, leaving 9 bases between them. The CDR3 has 14 residues. The V gene's germline CDR1 is SEHNR and CDR2 FQNEAQ (reference sequence). The CDR3 spells CASSLKAETGELFF. As DNA, the CDR3 is TGTGCCAGCAGCTTAAAGGCGGAAACCGGGGAGCTGTTTTTT.

This clone was counted only a few times. V gene TRBV9 combines with J gene TRBJ2-1; tentatively, D is TRBD2 (5 bases). In germline, CDR1 is SGDLS, CDR2 YYNGEE. This CDR3 has 14 residues. V was shortened by 4 bases and J by 10 bases, with 18 bases between the two germline ends. The CDR3 sequence: CASSPRVGLTEQFF. CDR3 coding DNA: TGTGCCAGCAGCCCTAGGGTAGGACTCACAGAGCAGTTCTTC.

This chain joins TRBV15 and TRBJ1-3, with TRBD1 matching over 9 bases. Per germline, CDR1 LNHNV and CDR2 YYDKDF (reference sequence). V was clipped by 0 bases and J by 2 bases; unmatched bases: 2. The CDR3 extends over 16 amino acids. Here the CDR3 DNA reads TGTGCCACCAGCAGAGATTGGGACAGGGCTGGAAACACCATATATTTT. It codes for CATSRDWDRAGNTIYF.

The chain combines TRBV5-1 with TRBJ2-6, with a tentative D call TRBD2 (6 bases). Per germline, CDR1 SGHRS and CDR2 YFSETQ. CDR3 size: 17 residues. Between the trimmed V and J ends, which lost 4 bases and 2 bases, there was a span of 16 bases. CDR3 nucleotide sequence: TGCGCCAGCAGCCCTGGAGGAGGGGTCACTGGGGCCAACGTCCTGACTTTC. Amino acids: CASSPGGGVTGANVLTF.

This clone was counted a few times. The chain combines TRBV28 with TRBJ2-6; no firm D call. V dropped 5 bases and J dropped 1 base, with 12 bases sitting between them. Germline V lookup: CDR1 MDHEN, CDR2 SYDVKM. CDR3 length: 16 amino acids. CDR3 sequence reads: CASSTHQMSGANVLTF. The CDR3 DNA follows: TGTGCCAGCAGTACGCACCAGATGTCTGGGGCCAACGTCCTGACTTTC.

The rearrangement links TRBV7-2 to TRBJ2-7, with TRBD1 as a possible D gene (5 bases). V was shortened by 2 bases and J by 3 bases, with 11 bases between the two germline ends. This CDR3 has 14 amino acids. The germline CDR1 and CDR2 sequences are SGHTA and FQGNSA. The CDR3 is CASSLRDRFYEQYV. The CDR3, as DNA: TGTGCCAGCAGCTTAAGAGACAGATTCTACGAGCAGTACGTC.

The chain recombines TRBV3-1 (or the pseudogene TRBV3-2) with TRBJ1-5; 7 bases line up with TRBD1. CDR3 length equals 15 residues. The V gene's germline CDR1 is LGHDT and CDR2 YNNKEL (reference sequence). Trimming removed 2 bases from V and 3 bases from J; junction bases left unmatched: 4. In nucleotides, the CDR3 is TGTGCCAGCAGCCAATCGACAGGGAACAATCAGCCCCAGCATTTT. As protein: CASSQSTGNNQPQHF.

The CDR3 spells CATSDDGVGLAKNIQYF. CDR3 coding DNA: TGTGCCACCAGTGACGACGGGGTTGGTCTGGCCAAAAACATTCAGTACTTC. The V call is TRBV24-1, the J call TRBJ2-4; TRBD2 might be the D (5 bases). V gave up 4 bases and J gave up 1 base, with 16 bases separating them. Germline V gene data show CDR1 as KGHDR and CDR2 as SFDVKD. This CDR3 contains 17 residues.

The V gene is TRBV18, the J gene TRBJ2-7, with D hard to call. Germline CDR1 is KGHSH and CDR2 is LQKENI. The CDR3 is made up of 16 amino acids. V was trimmed by 3 bases and J by 0 bases, leaving 15 bases between them. CDR3 in amino acids: CASSPRPFDSSYEQYV. The CDR3 DNA reads TGTGCCAGCTCACCTCGTCCTTTTGATAGCTCCTACGAGCAGTACGTC.

As for this clone: The junction departs from the called germline gene at one end, perhaps through a read error. The rearrangement links TRBV5-1 to TRBJ1-6; 7 bases align to TRBD1. The CDR3 contains 15 residues. Germline V gene data show CDR1 as SGHRS and CDR2 as YFSETQ. CDR3 DNA: TGTGCCAGCAGCAGCGGACAGGAGTATAATTCACCCCTCCACTTT. It encodes CASSSGQEYNSPLHF.